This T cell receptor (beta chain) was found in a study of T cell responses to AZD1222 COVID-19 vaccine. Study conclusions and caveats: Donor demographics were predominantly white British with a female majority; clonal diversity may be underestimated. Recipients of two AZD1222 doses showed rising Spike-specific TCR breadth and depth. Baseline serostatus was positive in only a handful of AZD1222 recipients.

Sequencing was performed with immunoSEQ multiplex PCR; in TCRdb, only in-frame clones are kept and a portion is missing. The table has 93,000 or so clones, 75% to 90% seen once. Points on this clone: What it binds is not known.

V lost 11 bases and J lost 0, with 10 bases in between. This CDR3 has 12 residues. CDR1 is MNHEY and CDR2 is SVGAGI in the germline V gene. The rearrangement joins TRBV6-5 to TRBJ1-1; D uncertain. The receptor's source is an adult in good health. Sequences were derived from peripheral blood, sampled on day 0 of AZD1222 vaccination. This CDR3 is CAVRNMNTEAFF. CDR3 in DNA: TGTGCCGTTAGAAACATGAACACTGAAGCTTTCTTT.